This T cell receptor (beta chain) was captured by sequencing in a study of CD8 T cells in Susac syndrome. The study, taken as a whole, reports: Susac CD8+ cells expanded clonally the most in TEMRA cells and in active patients.

The germline CDR1 and CDR2 sequences are SEHNR and FQNEAQ (reference sequence). The CDR3 covers 13 residues. The V end was cut by 7 bases, the J end by 1 base, with 7 bases between. CD8+ and CD4+ T cells from blood underwent TCR beta sequencing. Negative isolation yielded the CD8+ and CD4+ T cells, while FACS enriched the TEMRA cells. Regarding this clonotype: Its antigen remains unknown.

Reverse transcription of roughly 0.5 to 1 ug RNA was performed with random hexamers. The CDR3 of TCR beta was amplified by immunoSEQ multiplex PCR across 54 Vbeta and 13 Jbeta. A single record per CDR3 protein comes from TCRdb applying MiXCR to the immunoSEQ multiplex PCR reads. The data contain fewer than 80,000 distinct CDR3 sequences, less than 95% of them seen just once; the ten biggest clones take up more than 0.4%. The chain has TRBV7-9 and TRBJ2-2; D gene uncertain. The sequenced material came from CD8+ T cells from PBMCs. The clonotype comes from a human donor with Susac syndrome. The CDR3 spells CASTLQNTGELFF. CDR3 DNA sequence: TGTGCCAGCACCCTCCAGAACACCGGGGAGCTGTTTTTT.